This record concerns one T cell receptor beta chain sequence. The CDR3 sequence is 15 residues long. The V gene lost 4 bases and the J gene lost 0 bases, with 12 bases spanning the gap. Germline V gene data show CDR1 as LNHDA and CDR2 as SQIVND (reference sequence). This record belongs to a study of blood T cell repertoires in COVID-19. The table came from immunoSEQ multiplex PCR; TCRdb's copy has only in-frame clones and leaves some out. This table has approximately 17,000 clones, about 87% appearing once. The study recruited people aged about 18 to 89 years across about two dozen US areas. The sequenced sample was PBMCs or T cells enriched from blood (not recorded which). The genes are TRBV19 and TRBJ1-1; maybe TRBD1 (5 bases). The TCR originated in a woman aged 30 to 39 who had recovered from COVID-19. This CDR3 is CASSRRQLLNTEAFF. CDR3 DNA sequence: TGTGCCAGTAGTAGGCGACAGCTTTTGAACACTGAAGCTTTCTTT.